One sample yielded the 31 T cell receptor beta chains listed below, sequenced in a study of T cells in Graves' hyperthyroidism and ophthalmopathy. What was amplified from RNA transcripts were TCR beta CDR3 regions. The HTBI primer set served for first-round RT-PCR of the TCR CDR3. TCRdb itself ran the multiplex PCR reads through MiXCR, one entry per CDR3 protein. The sample records around 530,000 distinct CDR3 sequences, more than 15% being singletons. Sample: blood. Every receptor here comes from a woman between 18 and 29 years old with Graves' ophthalmopathy.

This clonotype was seen ten or more times. This rearrangement joins TRBV7-3 to TRBJ2-5; TRBD2 is a possible D gene (6 bases). The V gene's germline CDR1 is SGHTA and CDR2 FQGTGA. Between the trimmed V and J ends, which lost 0 bases and 1 base, there was a span of 9 bases. The CDR3 extends over 15 amino acids. The CDR3: CASSLTRGTQETQYF. CDR3 nucleotides: TGTGCCAGCAGCTTAACCCGGGGGACCCAAGAGACCCAGTACTTC.

Many counts were recorded for this clonotype. As DNA, the CDR3 is TGCAGTGCTAGGGCAGGTACTAGCACAGATACGCAGTATTTT. This encodes CSARAGTSTDTQYF. The rearrangement joins TRBV20-1 to TRBJ2-3; D is ambiguous. From germline, CDR1 is DFQATT and CDR2 SNEGSKA (reference sequence). Between the trimmed V and J ends, which lost 3 bases and 0 bases, there was a span of 10 bases. The length of the CDR3 is 14 residues.

CDR3 amino acids: CASSVDGGSGNTQYF. In DNA, the CDR3 is TGTGCCAGCAGCGTAGACGGCGGGAGTGGAAATACGCAGTATTTT. J is TRBJ2-3 and V is TRBV9, with 7 positions matching TRBD2. With 0 bases clipped from V and 7 bases from J, the junction kept 8 bases outside the gene matches. Germline assignment: CDR1 SGDLS and CDR2 YYNGEE. This CDR3 region has 15 residues.

This clonotype has a count of ten or more. The chain has TRBV7-3 and TRBJ2-3; possible D gene TRBD2, 6 bases. Trimming removed 3 bases at V and 0 bases at J, with 10 bases between. The CDR3 consists of 15 residues. The germline gives CDR1 SGHTA, CDR2 FQGTGA. The CDR3 here is CASSFRGTSTDTQYF. The CDR3, as DNA: TGTGCCAGCAGCTTCCGGGGGACTAGCACAGATACGCAGTATTTT.

This clonotype was picked up a small number of times. V and J are TRBV4-3 and TRBJ2-3; D gene unclear. Trimming removed 0 bases from V and 1 base from J, with 8 bases in between. Germline-derived CDR1 and CDR2 are LGHNA and YSLEER. This CDR3 contains 15 residues. The CDR3 DNA reads TGCGCCAGCAGCCAAGATCTCGTCCGCACAGATACGCAGTATTTT. Translation gives CASSQDLVRTDTQYF.

Details on this clonotype: A read error is possible here, since a much larger clone lies one base away. The V gene is TRBV5-1, the J gene TRBJ2-1; the D is unclear. The length of the CDR3 is 15 residues. Germline CDR1 reads SGHRS; CDR2 reads YFSETQ. CDR3 DNA: TGCGCCAGCAGCCTGGACGGACGCTCCTACAATGAGCAGTCCTTC. Amino acid sequence: CASSLDGRSYNEQSF.

This chain connects TRBV28 to TRBJ1-1, with D hard to call. Germline CDR1 is MDHEN and CDR2 is SYDVKM. Trimming pared 7 bases from V and 6 bases from J, leaving 15 bases between. The CDR3 runs 13 residues. The CDR3 protein is CASNEGGQPEAFF. CDR3 in DNA: TGTGCCAGCAACGAAGGCGGCCAACCTGAAGCTTTCTTT.

This clonotype was recorded at least ten times. The chain is built from TRBV30 and TRBJ2-7; tentative D call: TRBD2 (7 bases). V was clipped by 3 bases and J by 2 bases, with 11 bases between them. Germline V gives CDR1 GTSNPN, CDR2 SVGIG (reference sequence). The CDR3 spans 13 residues. CDR3 region: CAWRGGGTYEQYF. CDR3 sequence (DNA): TGTGCCTGGAGAGGGGGGGGTACCTACGAGCAGTACTTC.

This clonotype was found many times. The chain couples TRBV28 to TRBJ2-1, with 7 bases that match TRBD2. CDR3 length: 15 amino acids. CDR1 and CDR2 (germline): MDHEN, SYDVKM. The V and J ends lost 1 base and 3 bases, in that order; junction bases with no gene match: 3. As DNA, the CDR3 is TGTGCCAGCAGTTTATTGAGGACTAGCTACAATGAGCAGTTCTTC. This translates into CASSLLRTSYNEQFF. The full variable domain, completed using reference TRBV28 and TRBJ2-1, is DVKVTQSSRYLVKRTGEKVFLECVQDMDHENMFWYRQDPGLGLRLIYFSYDVKMKEKGDIPEGYSVSREKKERFSLILESASTNQTSMYLCASSLLRTSYNEQFFGPGTRLTVL.

The chain carries TRBV19 and TRBJ2-1; D is unresolved. This CDR3 contains 13 residues. CDR1 LNHDA and CDR2 SQIVND come from the germline V gene (reference sequence). Trimming removed 3 bases at V and 3 bases at J, with 6 bases between. CDR3 DNA sequence: TGTGCCAGTAGTATGGACGGCTACAATGAGCAGTTCTTC. Its protein is CASSMDGYNEQFF.

This clonotype was seen ten or more times. This chain joins TRBV28 and TRBJ1-4; D is unclear. In germline, CDR1 is MDHEN, CDR2 SYDVKM. The CDR3 is 15 residues long. V lost 2 bases and J 0 bases, leaving 7 bases between the germline ends. Written as DNA, the CDR3 is TGTGCCAGCAGTTTAGAGGGATCAACTAATGAAAAACTGTTTTTT. Its protein product is CASSLEGSTNEKLFF.

Notes on this clonotype: A much bigger clone sits one base away, suggesting this may be a read error. The gene calls are TRBV3-1 and TRBJ2-1; D is undetermined. This CDR3 contains 13 residues. The germline V and J ends were trimmed by 0 bases and 9 bases, with 9 bases remaining between them. CDR1 LGHDT and CDR2 YNNKEL come from the germline V gene (reference sequence). CDR3 amino acids: CASSQDWGSEQFF. CDR3 sequence (DNA): TGTGCCAGCAGCCAAGATTGGGGAAGTGAGCAGTTCTTC.

This clonotype was seen at least ten times. Here the CDR3 DNA reads TGTGCCAGCAGTACGTGGACTAGCGGGATCCACTTTGAGCAGTTCTTC. The encoded protein is CASSTWTSGIHFEQFF. The chain has TRBV28 and TRBJ2-1; 12 nucleotides line up with TRBD2. Germline V CDR1 and CDR2: MDHEN, SYDVKM. Trimming took 5 bases from V and 9 from J; bases not matched to a gene: 11. The CDR3 extends over 16 amino acids.

V usage is TRBV28 and J usage is TRBJ1-2, with TRBD1 matching 9 bases. Per the germline V gene, CDR1 is MDHEN and CDR2 is SYDVKM. This CDR3 comprises 16 residues. V trimming: 1 base; J trimming: 6 bases; junction bases outside the gene matches: 9. The CDR3 loop reads CASSLSMGQGLNGYTF. The CDR3 nucleotides are TGTGCCAGCAGTTTATCTATGGGACAGGGACTGAATGGCTACACCTTC.

This clonotype was recorded a few times. J is TRBJ1-2 and V is TRBV6-1; unclear D gene. With 5 bases removed from V and 7 bases from J, the gap between germline ends came to 17 bases. The CDR3 is 14 residues long. CDR1 and CDR2 from the germline V gene are MNHNS and SASEGT. DNA for the CDR3: TGTGCCAGCAGTTATTGGGTTGAGGGAGGTGGCTACACCTTC. Translated, it gives CASSYWVEGGGYTF.

This clonotype was found many times. V gene TRBV28 combines with J gene TRBJ2-5; 11 bases fit TRBD1. V dropped 6 bases and J dropped 4; count of bases not matched to a gene: 7. The CDR3 totals 15 residues. Per germline, CDR1 MDHEN and CDR2 SYDVKM. CDR3 loop: CASSQDRGLIETQYF. Here the CDR3 DNA reads TGTGCCAGCAGCCAGGACAGGGGGCTGATAGAGACCCAGTACTTC.

This clonotype turned up a few times. The genes are TRBV13 and TRBJ2-7; 8 nucleotides agree with TRBD2. The CDR3 contains 15 residues. V trimming: 5 bases; J trimming: 3 bases; junction bases outside the gene matches: 9. Germline CDR1 reads PRHDT; CDR2 reads FYEKMQ (reference sequence). The CDR3 protein is CASSPQAGEGYEQYF. CDR3 sequence (DNA): TGTGCCAGCAGCCCTCAAGCGGGAGAGGGCTACGAGCAGTACTTC. The full variable domain, completed using reference TRBV13 and TRBJ2-7, is AAGVIQSPRHLIKEKRETATLKCYPIPRHDTVYWYQQGPGQDPQFLISFYEKMQSDKGSIPDRFSAQQFSDYHSELNMSSLELGDSALYFCASSPQAGEGYEQYFGPGTRLTVT.

The V and J genes are TRBV11-2 and TRBJ2-2; unclear D gene. Germline V gene sequence: CDR1 SGHAT, CDR2 FQNNGV. The CDR3 covers 14 residues. The V end lost 5 bases, the J end lost 3 bases, and 10 bases lay between the germline ends. The CDR3 sequence is CASSARMYTGELFF. The CDR3 DNA is TGTGCCAGCAGCGCGCGGATGTACACCGGGGAGCTGTTTTTT.

This chain connects TRBV18 to TRBJ2-7; either TRBD1 or TRBD2 may supply D (5 bases each). CDR3 size: 16 residues. From germline, CDR1 is KGHSH and CDR2 LQKENI. With 1 base removed from V and 4 bases from J, the gap between germline ends came to 17 bases. The CDR3 reads CASSPRGSRADYEQYF. Written as DNA, the CDR3 is TGTGCCAGCTCACCACGGGGGAGCAGAGCAGATTACGAGCAGTACTTC.

With regard to this clonotype: A much more abundant neighbour one base away suggests this may be a read error. This rearrangement joins TRBV5-5 to TRBJ2-5; D remains unclear. CDR1 is SGHKS and CDR2 is YYEKEE in the germline V gene (reference sequence). V lost 1 base, J lost 5 bases, and 9 bases lay in between. This CDR3 is 13 amino acids long. The CDR3 loop is CASSLYMRETQYF. CDR3 bases: TGTGCCAGCAGCTTGTACATGCGGGAGACCCAGTACTTC.

Many counts were recorded for this clonotype. The chain couples TRBV12-3 or TRBV12-4 to TRBJ1-1; TRBD1 might be the D (6 bases). V lost 7 bases to trimming and J lost 0 bases, with 12 bases between them. The CDR3 has 14 amino acids. CDR3 loop: CASTSTGMNTEAFF. The DNA for the CDR3 is TGTGCCAGCACCTCGACAGGAATGAACACTGAAGCTTTCTTT.

In its sample, this clonotype was seen many times. The gene calls are TRBV13 and TRBJ2-7, with 12 bases fitting TRBD2. CDR3 length equals 16 residues. V gave up 0 bases and J gave up 3 bases; unmatched junction bases: 3. Germline CDR1 and CDR2: PRHDT and FYEKMQ (reference sequence). CDR3 DNA: TGTGCCAGCAGCTTAGGACTAGCGGGAGGCCTCTACGAGCAGTACTTC. Protein sequence: CASSLGLAGGLYEQYF.

This clonotype was detected many times. The chain uses TRBV2 and TRBJ2-1, with TRBD2 matching 10 bases. Trimming cost V 4 bases and J 0 bases; bases outside gene matches: 3. The CDR3 totals 16 residues. The V gene's germline CDR1 is SNHLY and CDR2 FYNNEI. CDR3 DNA: TGTGCCAGCAGTGCTTTAGCGGGGGGCTCCTACAATGAGCAGTTCTTC. This gives the protein CASSALAGGSYNEQFF.

This clonotype was seen many times. The CDR3 nucleotides are TGCGCCAGCAGCTTCCCTCGGGCTAGCGGAAGCACAGATACGCAGTATTTT. It specifies CASSFPRASGSTDTQYF. J is TRBJ2-3 and V is TRBV5-1; 7 bases line up with TRBD2. This CDR3 has 17 residues. The V gene end was trimmed by 2 bases and the J gene end by 0 bases; junction bases not matched to a gene: 9. CDR1 is SGHRS, CDR2 YFSETQ, per germline.

At least ten counts were recorded for this clonotype. V usage is TRBV28 and J usage is TRBJ1-3; TRBD1 matches at 9 bases. The CDR3 consists of 14 residues. CDR1 is MDHEN and CDR2 is SYDVKM in the germline V gene. After removal of 6 bases from V and 7 bases from J, the junction contained 7 bases not matched to a gene. CDR3 coding DNA: TGTGCCAGCAGGACGGGACAGGGACGGAACACCATATATTTT. This encodes CASRTGQGRNTIYF.

Here the CDR3 DNA reads TGTGCCAGCAGCTTACAGACTAGCGGGAGGGCCAATGAGCAGTTCTTC. Translating it yields CASSLQTSGRANEQFF. The J gene is TRBJ2-1, the V gene TRBV11-3; 14 positions match TRBD2. This CDR3 is built from 16 residues. With V trimmed by 2 bases and J by 6 bases, 3 bases remained unmatched. Germline V gives CDR1 SGHNT, CDR2 YENEEA.

This clonotype has just a few counts. The V and J genes are TRBV4-3 and TRBJ1-2, with 9 bases lining up with TRBD1. Germline CDR1 LGHNA, CDR2 YSLEER. J was trimmed by 4 bases and V by 3 bases; bases with no gene match: 3. The CDR3 runs to 14 residues. CDR3 bases: TGCGCCAGCAGCCACTTGACAGGGGGCTATGGCTACACCTTC. Translated, it gives CASSHLTGGYGYTF.

This clonotype was seen ten or more times. The CDR3 sequence is CASSSPRTGGVYTEAFF. The CDR3 nucleotides read TGTGCCAGCAGTTCTCCAAGGACAGGGGGCGTCTACACTGAAGCTTTCTTT. The chain couples TRBV6-1 to TRBJ1-1; 11 bases map to TRBD1. With 5 bases clipped from V and 3 bases from J, the junction kept 11 bases outside the gene matches. From germline, CDR1 is MNHNS and CDR2 SASEGT. This CDR3 is built from 17 residues.

Ten or more counts support this clonotype. The chain links TRBV10-3 to TRBJ2-1; D is possibly TRBD1 (6 bases). The CDR3 has 12 amino acids. Germline V CDR1 and CDR2: ENHRY, SYGVKD. Trimming removed 5 bases at V and 6 bases at J, with 8 bases between. CDR3 sequence reads: CAISRDTNEQFF. The DNA for the CDR3 is TGTGCCATCAGTCGGGACACCAATGAGCAGTTCTTC.

This chain links TRBV2 with TRBJ1-3; possibly TRBD1 for D (6 bases). In germline, CDR1 is SNHLY, CDR2 FYNNEI. The CDR3 is 15 amino acids. Trimming took off 4 bases at V and 4 bases at J, with 14 bases between the two ends. CDR3 sequence (DNA): TGTGCCAGCAGTGTTGACAGGCGGAAGGGAAACACCATATATTTT. The encoded protein is CASSVDRRKGNTIYF.

This chain connects TRBV4-2 to TRBJ2-7; no clear D gene. Looked up from germline, CDR1 is LGHNA and CDR2 is YNFKEQ. V lost 1 base and J 3 bases, leaving 7 bases between the germline ends. This CDR3 has 13 amino acids. The CDR3 here is CASSQAKDYEQYF. CDR3 sequence (DNA): TGTGCCAGCAGCCAAGCGAAGGACTACGAGCAGTACTTC.